Listed below are T cell receptor beta chains from one sample, sequenced in a study of blood T cell repertoires in COVID-19. TCRdb keeps only in-frame clones here, not all; method: immunoSEQ multiplex PCR. The sample yields roughly 230,000 clones, roughly 84% seen once. The specimen was peripheral blood. Source of these receptors: a woman aged 80 or over with COVID-19, enrolled during active disease. Both conserved end residues are part of each CDR3. Part of the rows lack a size; the others show once, few, many or a class for expanded clones.

CDR3: CASSLWSGEETQYF
size: NA
V: TRBV7-9
J: TRBJ2-5

CDR3: CASSPTEGSGQPQHF
size: NA
V: TRBV5-1
J: TRBJ1-5

CDR3: CASSPLSGKLYEQYF
size: few
V: TRBV6-2/TRBV6-3
J: TRBJ2-7

CDR3: CAISARGVPKYNEQFF
size: NA
V: TRBV10-3
J: TRBJ2-1

CDR3: CASSIFDRLETQYF
size: NA
V: TRBV19
J: TRBJ2-5

CDR3: CAISESGPQVGEKLFF
size: NA
V: TRBV10-3
J: TRBJ1-4

CDR3: CASSFGQPYEQYF
size: NA
V: TRBV12-3/TRBV12-4
J: TRBJ2-7

CDR3: CASSFMGTRGADTQYF
size: NA
V: TRBV5-1
J: TRBJ2-3

CDR3: CASSPPDRDDGYTF
size: NA
V: TRBV5-4
J: TRBJ1-2

CDR3: CATSSGLSTDTQYF
size: once
V: TRBV24-1
J: TRBJ2-3

CDR3: CASSPGEPENIQYF
size: few
V: TRBV7-9
J: TRBJ2-4

CDR3: CASSLGQGPNTIYF
size: NA
V: TRBV7-9
J: TRBJ1-3

CDR3: CASRRTSGDRRDEQFF
size: NA
V: TRBV27
J: TRBJ2-1

CDR3: CSVSPGSGSYGYTF
size: NA
V: TRBV29-1
J: TRBJ1-2

CDR3: CASWDSYGYTF
size: NA
V: TRBV6-5
J: TRBJ1-2

CDR3: CASSPSLGTGDEKLFF
size: few
V: TRBV3-1/TRBV3-2
J: TRBJ1-4

CDR3: CASSIGGGGVIYGYTF
size: NA
V: TRBV19
J: TRBJ1-2

CDR3: CASSPGLAGQETQYF
size: NA
V: TRBV7-6
J: TRBJ2-5

CDR3: CAWSKSGGYEQYF
size: NA
V: TRBV30
J: TRBJ2-7

CDR3: CASTFQEGTEAFF
size: NA
V: TRBV5-4
J: TRBJ1-1

CDR3: CASSLTGIEQFF
size: NA
V: TRBV11-2
J: TRBJ2-1

CDR3: CASSAGTSGGTGPDTQYF
size: NA
V: TRBV5-1
J: TRBJ2-3

CDR3: CASSFSGNQPQHF
size: few
V: TRBV12-3/TRBV12-4
J: TRBJ1-5

CDR3: CASSLANREAFF
size: once
V: TRBV7-2
J: TRBJ1-1

CDR3: CASSLAGALISGANVLTF
size: NA
V: TRBV19
J: TRBJ2-6